This T cell receptor (beta chain) was captured by sequencing in a study of T cells in Graves' hyperthyroidism and ophthalmopathy. This clonotype was seen at least ten times. Lactation, pregnancy, other autoimmune disease or uncontrolled infection excluded patients. PBMCs came from 10 ml fresh peripheral blood. J was trimmed by 3 bases and V by 2 bases; bases with no gene match: 7. The germline gives CDR1 SEHNR, CDR2 FQNEAQ (reference sequence). This CDR3 comprises 15 residues. The TCR beta CDR3 regions underwent amplification using RNA transcripts as the source. RT-PCR in the first round (using the HTBI primer set) targeted the TCR CDR3. TCRdb re-analysed the multiplex PCR reads in MiXCR, keeping a single row per CDR3 protein. Among approximately 620,000 distinct CDR3 sequences, roughly 16% were seen once, and the ten largest hold around 3.5%.

The gene calls are TRBV7-9 and TRBJ2-7, with 7 positions matching TRBD1. The receptor's source is a woman in her thirties or forties with Graves' ophthalmopathy. Sequencing was done on a sample of blood. CDR3 nucleotides: TGTGCCAGCAGCTTAAGTGGAGACAGGGTCTACGAGCAGTACTTC. Its protein is CASSLSGDRVYEQYF.